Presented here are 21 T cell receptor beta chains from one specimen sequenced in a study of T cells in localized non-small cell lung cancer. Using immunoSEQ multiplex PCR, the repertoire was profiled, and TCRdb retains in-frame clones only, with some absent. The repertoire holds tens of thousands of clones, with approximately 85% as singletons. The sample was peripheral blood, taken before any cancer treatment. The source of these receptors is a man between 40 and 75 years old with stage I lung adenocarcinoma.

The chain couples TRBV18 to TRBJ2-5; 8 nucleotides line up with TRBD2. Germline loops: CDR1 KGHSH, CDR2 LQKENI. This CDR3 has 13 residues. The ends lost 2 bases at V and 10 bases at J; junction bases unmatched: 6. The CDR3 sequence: CASSPMGTRDQYF. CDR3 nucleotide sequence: TGTGCCAGCTCACCAATGGGGACTAGAGACCAGTACTTC.

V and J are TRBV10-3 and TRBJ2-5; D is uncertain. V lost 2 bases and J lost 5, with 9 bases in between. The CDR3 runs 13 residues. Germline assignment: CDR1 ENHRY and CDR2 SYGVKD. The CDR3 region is CAISEPASETQYF. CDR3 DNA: TGTGCCATCAGTGAGCCTGCCTCTGAGACCCAGTACTTC.

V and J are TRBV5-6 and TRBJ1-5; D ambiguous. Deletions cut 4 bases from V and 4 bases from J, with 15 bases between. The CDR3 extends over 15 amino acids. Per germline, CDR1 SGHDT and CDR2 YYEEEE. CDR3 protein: CASSGGPPRNQPQHF. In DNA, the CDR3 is TGTGCCAGCAGCGGCGGGCCCCCCCGGAATCAGCCCCAGCATTTT.

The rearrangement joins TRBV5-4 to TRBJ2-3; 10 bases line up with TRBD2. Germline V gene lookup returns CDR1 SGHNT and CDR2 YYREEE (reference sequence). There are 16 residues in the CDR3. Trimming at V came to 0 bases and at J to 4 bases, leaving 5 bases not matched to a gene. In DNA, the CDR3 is TGTGCCAGCAGCTTGGGGGCTAGCGGGAGCCCAGATACGCAGTATTTT. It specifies CASSLGASGSPDTQYF.

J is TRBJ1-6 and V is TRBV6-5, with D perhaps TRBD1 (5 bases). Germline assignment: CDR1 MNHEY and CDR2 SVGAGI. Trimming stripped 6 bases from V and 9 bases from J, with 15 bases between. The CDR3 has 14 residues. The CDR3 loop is CASRYRDYGSPLHF. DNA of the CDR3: TGTGCCAGCAGGTACCGGGACTACGGTTCACCCCTCCACTTT.

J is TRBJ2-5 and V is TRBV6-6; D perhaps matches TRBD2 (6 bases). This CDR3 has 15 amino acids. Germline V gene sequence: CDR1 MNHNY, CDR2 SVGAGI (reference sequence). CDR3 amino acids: CAILSAAGLWETQYF. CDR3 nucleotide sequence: TGTGCGATCTTAAGTGCGGCGGGGCTCTGGGAGACCCAGTACTTC.

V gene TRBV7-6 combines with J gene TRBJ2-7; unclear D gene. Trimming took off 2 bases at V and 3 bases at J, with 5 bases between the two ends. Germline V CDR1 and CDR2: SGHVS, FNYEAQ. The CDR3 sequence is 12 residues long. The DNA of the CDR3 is TGTGCCAGCAGCTTAACGAACTACGAGCAGTACTTC. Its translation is CASSLTNYEQYF. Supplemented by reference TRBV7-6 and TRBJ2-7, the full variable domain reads GAGVSQSPRYKVTKRGQDVALRCDPISGHVSLYWYRQALGQGPEFLTYFNYEAQQDKSGLPNDRFSAERPEGSISTLTIQRTEQRDSAMYRCASSLTNYEQYFGPGTRLTVT.

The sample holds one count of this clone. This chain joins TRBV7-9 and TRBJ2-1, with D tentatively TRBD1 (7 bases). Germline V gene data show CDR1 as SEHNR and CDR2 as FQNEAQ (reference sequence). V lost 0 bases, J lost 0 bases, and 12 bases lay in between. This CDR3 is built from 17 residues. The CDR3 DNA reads TGTGCCAGCAGCTTAGCGTCGCAGGGGGGCTCCTACAATGAGCAGTTCTTC. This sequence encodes CASSLASQGGSYNEQFF.

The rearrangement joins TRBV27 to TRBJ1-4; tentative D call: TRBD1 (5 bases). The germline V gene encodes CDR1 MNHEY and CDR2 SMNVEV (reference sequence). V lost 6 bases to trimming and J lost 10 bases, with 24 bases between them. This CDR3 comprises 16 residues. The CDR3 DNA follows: TGTGCCAGCAGAGCAGTTAGGGGCGACGGGGGTGGAAAACTGTTTTTT. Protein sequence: CASRAVRGDGGGKLFF.

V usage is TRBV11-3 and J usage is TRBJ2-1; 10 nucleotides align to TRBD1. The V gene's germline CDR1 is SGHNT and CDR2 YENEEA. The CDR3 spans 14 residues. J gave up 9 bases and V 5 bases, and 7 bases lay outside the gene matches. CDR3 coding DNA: TGTGCCAGCAGCGGACAGGGGGTAAGGGGTGAGCAGTTCTTC. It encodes CASSGQGVRGEQFF.

Here the CDR3 DNA reads TGTGCCAGCGCGGGCAGCCAAGGCGAGCAGTACTTC. This sequence encodes CASAGSQGEQYF. The V and J genes are TRBV18 and TRBJ2-7; D might be TRBD2 (5 bases). The CDR3 is 12 residues long. Deletions cut 8 bases from V and 6 bases from J, with 14 bases between. Germline V gene sequence: CDR1 KGHSH, CDR2 LQKENI.

The CDR3 is CASTIYLESNEQFF. The CDR3 DNA reads TGTGCCAGCACGATCTATCTAGAGAGCAATGAGCAGTTCTTC. V and J are TRBV2 and TRBJ2-1; D unresolved. Trimming left V 7 bases short and J 6 bases short, with 16 bases between. This CDR3 contains 14 residues. The germline CDR1 and CDR2 sequences are SNHLY and FYNNEI. The variable domain in full, completed from reference TRBV2 and TRBJ2-1, reads EPEVTQTPSHQVTQMGQEVILRCVPISNHLYFYWYRQILGQKVEFLVSFYNNEISEKSEIFDDQFSVERPDGSNFTLKIRSTKLEDSAMYFCASTIYLESNEQFFGPGTRLTVL.

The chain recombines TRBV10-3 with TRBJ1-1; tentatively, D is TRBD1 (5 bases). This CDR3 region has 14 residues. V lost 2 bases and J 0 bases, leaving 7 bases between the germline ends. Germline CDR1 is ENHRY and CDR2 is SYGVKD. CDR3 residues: CAISEGTMNTEAFF. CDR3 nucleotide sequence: TGTGCCATCAGTGAGGGGACGATGAACACTGAAGCTTTCTTT.

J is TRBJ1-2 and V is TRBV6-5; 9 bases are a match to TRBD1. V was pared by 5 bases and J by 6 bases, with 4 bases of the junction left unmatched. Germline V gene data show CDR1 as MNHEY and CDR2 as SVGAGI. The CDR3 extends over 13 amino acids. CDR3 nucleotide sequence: TGTGCCAGCAGTCTTACAGGGGGCCATGGCTACACCTTC. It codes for CASSLTGGHGYTF.

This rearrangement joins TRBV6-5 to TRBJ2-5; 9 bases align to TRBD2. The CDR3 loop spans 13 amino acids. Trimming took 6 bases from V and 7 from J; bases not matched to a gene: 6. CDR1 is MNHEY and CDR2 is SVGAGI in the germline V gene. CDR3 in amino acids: CASRLAGERTQYF. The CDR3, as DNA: TGTGCCAGCAGGTTAGCGGGAGAAAGGACCCAGTACTTC.

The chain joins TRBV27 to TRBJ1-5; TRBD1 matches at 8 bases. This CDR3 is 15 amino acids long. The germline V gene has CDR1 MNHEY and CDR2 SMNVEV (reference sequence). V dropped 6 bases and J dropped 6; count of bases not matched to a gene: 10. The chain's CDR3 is CASSPTGEAVQPQHF. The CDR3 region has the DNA TGTGCCAGCAGCCCGACAGGGGAGGCGGTTCAGCCCCAGCATTTT.

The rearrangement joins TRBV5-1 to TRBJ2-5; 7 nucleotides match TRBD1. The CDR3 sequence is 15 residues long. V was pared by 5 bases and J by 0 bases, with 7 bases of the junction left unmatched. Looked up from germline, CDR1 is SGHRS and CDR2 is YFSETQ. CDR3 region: CASSLTTGYQETQYF. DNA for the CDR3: TGCGCCAGCAGTTTAACGACAGGGTACCAAGAGACCCAGTACTTC.

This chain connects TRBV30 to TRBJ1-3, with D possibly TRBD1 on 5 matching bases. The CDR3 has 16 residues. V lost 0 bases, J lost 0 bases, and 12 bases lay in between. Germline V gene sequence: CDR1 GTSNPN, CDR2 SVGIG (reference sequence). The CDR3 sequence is CAWSVGEVYSGNTIYF. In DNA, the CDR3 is TGTGCCTGGAGTGTAGGGGAGGTCTACTCTGGAAACACCATATATTTT.

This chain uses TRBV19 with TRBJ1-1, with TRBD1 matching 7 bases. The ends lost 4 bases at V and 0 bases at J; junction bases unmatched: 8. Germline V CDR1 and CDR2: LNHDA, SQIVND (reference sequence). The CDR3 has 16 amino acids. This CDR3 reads CASSRGTVLMNTEAFF. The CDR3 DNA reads TGTGCCAGTAGTAGAGGGACAGTTCTTATGAACACTGAAGCTTTCTTT.

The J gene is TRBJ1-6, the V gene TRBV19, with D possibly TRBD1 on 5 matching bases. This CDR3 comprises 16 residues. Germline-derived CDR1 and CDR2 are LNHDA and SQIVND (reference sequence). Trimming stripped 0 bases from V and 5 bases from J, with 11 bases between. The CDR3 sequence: CASSIDRVENNSPLHF. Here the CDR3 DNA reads TGTGCCAGTAGTATAGACAGGGTCGAGAATAATTCACCCCTCCACTTT.

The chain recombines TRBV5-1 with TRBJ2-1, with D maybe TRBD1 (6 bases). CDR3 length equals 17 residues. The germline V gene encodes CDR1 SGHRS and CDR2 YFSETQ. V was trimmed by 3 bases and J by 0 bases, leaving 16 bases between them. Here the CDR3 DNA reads TGCGCCAGCAGCTCGGGAACAGGGTCGAGCTCCTACAATGAGCAGTTCTTC. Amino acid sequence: CASSSGTGSSSYNEQFF.